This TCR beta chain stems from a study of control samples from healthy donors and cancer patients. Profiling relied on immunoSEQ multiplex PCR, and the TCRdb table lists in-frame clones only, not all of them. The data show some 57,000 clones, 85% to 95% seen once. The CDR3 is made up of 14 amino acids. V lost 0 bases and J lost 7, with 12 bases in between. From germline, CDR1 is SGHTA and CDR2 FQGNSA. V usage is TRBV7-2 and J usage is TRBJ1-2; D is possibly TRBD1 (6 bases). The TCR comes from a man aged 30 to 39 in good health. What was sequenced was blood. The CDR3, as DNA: TGTGCCAGCAGCTTAGCACGGGGGCAGGGTGGCTACACCTTC. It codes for CASSLARGQGGYTF. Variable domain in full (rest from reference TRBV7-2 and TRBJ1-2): GAGVSQSPSNKVTEKGKDVELRCDPISGHTALYWYRQSLGQGLEFLIYFQGNSAPDKSGLPSDRFSAERTGGSVSTLTIQRTQQEDSAVYLCASSLARGQGGYTFGSGTRLTVV.